The 29 T cell receptor beta chains listed next were all sequenced from one sample in a study of shared clonotypes between healthy human individuals. This table comes from immunoSEQ multiplex PCR, and its TCRdb copy is limited to in-frame clones, with some not included. The table records under 850,000 clones, around 77% of them present only once. Sequencing was done on a sample of memory CD4+ T cells sorted from blood. Subset denoted: CD45RA-negative fraction. The source is a woman under 40 in good health.

V is TRBV6-6 and J is TRBJ1-1, with TRBD1 matching over 9 bases. Germline values: CDR1 MNHNY, CDR2 SVGAGI (reference sequence). The CDR3 sequence is 16 residues long. The trim removed 2 bases at V and 11 bases at J, leaving 15 bases unmatched. For the CDR3, the DNA is TGTGCCAGCAGTTACCCGCCCGGGACAGGGAGGGAGCAGGCTTTCTTT. Protein: CASSYPPGTGREQAFF.

The CDR3 loop reads CASSISHNEQFF. CDR3 coding DNA: TGTGCCAGTAGTATATCCCACAATGAGCAGTTCTTC. The J gene is TRBJ2-1, the V gene TRBV19; D unclear. The CDR3 totals 12 residues. Trimming shortened V by 2 bases and J by 5 bases, and 4 bases separated the two germline ends. The V gene's germline CDR1 is LNHDA and CDR2 SQIVND (reference sequence).

This sequence joins TRBV19 and TRBJ2-3; 7 positions agree with TRBD1. V lost 6 bases and J lost 2; bases outside the gene matches: 14. CDR1 LNHDA and CDR2 SQIVND come from the germline V gene (reference sequence). CDR3 size: 17 residues. For the CDR3, the DNA is TGTGCCAGTAGAGGCCCAACAGGGGCTGCAGCCACAGATACGCAGTATTTT. It is translated as CASRGPTGAAATDTQYF.

The chain links TRBV6-5 to TRBJ2-7; D might be TRBD1 (6 bases). V was cut by 0 bases and J by 5 bases, with 17 bases left in between. The germline V gene has CDR1 MNHEY and CDR2 SVGAGI. The CDR3 extends over 16 amino acids. CDR3 in amino acids: CASSYSTGQGVDEQYF. The CDR3, as DNA: TGTGCCAGCAGTTACTCGACAGGCCAGGGCGTGGACGAGCAGTACTTC.

This chain connects TRBV11-2 to TRBJ1-2; D is undetermined. V was trimmed by 5 bases and J by 13 bases, leaving 17 bases between them. The CDR3 runs 12 residues. Germline CDR1 is SGHAT and CDR2 is FQNNGV. This CDR3 is CASSPQLMAATF. The CDR3 nucleotides read TGTGCCAGCAGCCCCCAGCTAATGGCTGCCACCTTC. The whole variable domain, filled in from reference TRBV11-2 and TRBJ1-2, reads EAGVAQSPRYKIIEKRQSVAFWCNPISGHATLYWYQQILGQGPKLLIQFQNNGVVDDSQLPKDRFSAERLKGVDSTLKIQPAKLEDSAVYLCASSPQLMAATFGSGTRLTVV.

This clone was seen just once. V usage is TRBV6-1 and J usage is TRBJ2-7; D is perhaps TRBD1 or TRBD2 (5 bases each). CDR1 is MNHNS, CDR2 SASEGT, per germline. The ends were cut back, 6 bases at V and 0 bases at J, with 15 bases in the middle. The length of the CDR3 is 15 residues. The CDR3 nucleotides read TGTGCCAGCAGACCCTTAGCCGGGGCCTCCTACGAGCAGTACTTC. This gives the protein CASRPLAGASYEQYF.

This clone appeared a few times. CDR3 sequence (DNA): TGTGCCAGCAGTTTGGTTGACGGGGAGCTGTTTTTT. Translating it yields CASSLVDGELFF. The rearrangement uses TRBV28 and TRBJ2-2; D not resolved. This CDR3 comprises 12 residues. From germline, CDR1 is MDHEN and CDR2 SYDVKM. V lost 3 bases, J lost 7 bases, and 6 bases lay in between.

The rearrangement links TRBV6-8 to TRBJ2-1, with TRBD2 identical over 7 bases. The CDR3 is 17 residues long. J lost 7 bases, V lost 0 bases, and 12 bases had no gene match. Per germline, CDR1 MNHGY and CDR2 SAAAGT. The CDR3: CASSYSSAGGSLNEQFF. The CDR3 nucleotides read TGTGCCAGCAGTTACTCGAGTGCGGGCGGGAGTTTGAATGAGCAGTTCTTC.

This clone was picked up many times. Other DNA sequences in the sample encode the same CDR3. The rearrangement uses TRBV7-2 and TRBJ1-5, with D uncertain. The germline V gene has CDR1 SGHTA and CDR2 FQGNSA. V was shortened by 2 bases and J by 6 bases, with 5 bases between the two germline ends. The CDR3 sequence is 12 residues long. The CDR3 DNA follows: TGTGCCAGCAGCTTAAGAGGTCAGCCCCAGCATTTT. Protein sequence: CASSLRGQPQHF.

The V gene is TRBV4-1, the J gene TRBJ2-7, with D perhaps TRBD1 or TRBD2 (6 bases each). This CDR3 is 17 amino acids long. The V end lost 1 base, the J end lost 3 bases, and 19 bases lay between the germline ends. Germline assignment: CDR1 MGHRA and CDR2 YSYEKL. As DNA, the CDR3 is TGCGCCAGCAGCCAAGGCCTGGGGGCGGGATTGTTCTACGAGCAGTACTTC. It translates to CASSQGLGAGLFYEQYF.

The V call is TRBV2, the J call TRBJ1-1; D is perhaps TRBD1 (6 bases). The germline CDR1 and CDR2 sequences are SNHLY and FYNNEI. This CDR3 comprises 13 residues. Trimming shortened V by 7 bases and J by 1 base, and 10 bases separated the two germline ends. Here the CDR3 DNA reads TGTGCCAGCACAGGACAGTCGAACACTGAAGCTTTCTTT. Its protein is CASTGQSNTEAFF. Full variable domain (rest looked up from reference TRBV2 and TRBJ1-1): EPEVTQTPSHQVTQMGQEVILRCVPISNHLYFYWYRQILGQKVEFLVSFYNNEISEKSEIFDDQFSVERPDGSNFTLKIRSTKLEDSAMYFCASTGQSNTEAFFGQGTRLTVV.

A few counts support this clone. This chain uses TRBV2 with TRBJ2-1; 11 bases line up with TRBD2. V lost 0 bases and J lost 5; bases outside the gene matches: 9. The germline V gene has CDR1 SNHLY and CDR2 FYNNEI. This CDR3 contains 18 residues. The CDR3 sequence is CASSEALTSGSIDNEQFF. The DNA of the CDR3 is TGTGCCAGCAGTGAAGCGCTTACTAGCGGGAGTATCGACAATGAGCAGTTCTTC.

V and J are TRBV2 and TRBJ1-5; TRBD1 is a possible D gene (6 bases). Germline CDR1 and CDR2: SNHLY and FYNNEI. There are 14 residues in the CDR3. The V end was cut by 11 bases, the J end by 2 bases, with 16 bases between. CDR3 in amino acids: CAVGGGQGNQPQHF. The CDR3 DNA reads as TGTGCCGTCGGAGGGGGGCAAGGCAATCAGCCCCAGCATTTT.

The chain employs TRBV13 and TRBJ2-3; perhaps TRBD2 as D (5 bases). There are 14 residues in the CDR3. The germline V gene encodes CDR1 PRHDT and CDR2 FYEKMQ (reference sequence). The germline V and J ends were trimmed by 2 bases and 1 base, with 7 bases remaining between them. CDR3 sequence (DNA): TGTGCCAGCAGCTTAAAAGCGGGCACAGATACGCAGTATTTT. This sequence encodes CASSLKAGTDTQYF. Filled out from reference TRBV13 and TRBJ2-3, the complete variable domain reads AAGVIQSPRHLIKEKRETATLKCYPIPRHDTVYWYQQGPGQDPQFLISFYEKMQSDKGSIPDRFSAQQFSDYHSELNMSSLELGDSALYFCASSLKAGTDTQYFGPGTRLTVL.

The chain couples TRBV14 to TRBJ1-2; 7 bases agree with TRBD1. The CDR3 runs 14 residues. The germline CDR1 and CDR2 sequences are SGHDN and FVKESK. After removal of 2 bases from V and 4 bases from J, the junction contained 4 bases not matched to a gene. CDR3: CASSQQQGRYGYTF. CDR3 nucleotide sequence: TGTGCCAGCAGCCAACAACAGGGGCGCTATGGCTACACCTTC.

The table lists this clone with a count of one. V usage is TRBV5-1 and J usage is TRBJ2-2; D not resolved. Germline CDR1 and CDR2: SGHRS and YFSETQ. V was cut by 3 bases and J by 0 bases, with 12 bases left in between. This CDR3 contains 16 residues. The CDR3 nucleotides read TGCGCCAGCAGCTCACGGGCCACCGCGAACACCGGGGAGCTGTTTTTT. Its translation: CASSSRATANTGELFF. Full variable domain (missing parts from reference TRBV5-1 and TRBJ2-2): KAGVTQTPRYLIKTRGQQVTLSCSPISGHRSVSWYQQTPGQGLQFLFEYFSETQRNKGNFPGRFSGRQFSNSRSEMNVSTLELGDSALYLCASSSRATANTGELFFGEGSRLTVL.

This clone was observed a few times. The chain employs TRBV18 and TRBJ2-5; 9 bases align to TRBD1. In germline, CDR1 is KGHSH, CDR2 LQKENI. Trimming cost V 4 bases and J 2 bases; bases outside gene matches: 5. The CDR3 is made up of 15 amino acids. The CDR3: CASSLLDRGQETQYF. The CDR3 DNA sequence: TGTGCCAGCTCACTTCTGGACAGGGGTCAAGAGACCCAGTACTTC.

This sequence joins TRBV7-2 and TRBJ2-1, with 8 bases matching TRBD2. Per germline, CDR1 SGHTA and CDR2 FQGNSA. After removal of 7 bases from V and 8 bases from J, the junction contained 16 bases not matched to a gene. This CDR3 has 16 amino acids. In DNA form, the CDR3 reads TGTGCCAGCAAGCGGACCGGCGGGAGGCTATGGGATGAGCAGTTCTTC. As protein: CASKRTGGRLWDEQFF. The entire variable domain, with the rest obtained from reference TRBV7-2 and TRBJ2-1, is as follows: GAGVSQSPSNKVTEKGKDVELRCDPISGHTALYWYRQSLGQGLEFLIYFQGNSAPDKSGLPSDRFSAERTGGSVSTLTIQRTQQEDSAVYLCASKRTGGRLWDEQFFGPGTRLTVL.

V is TRBV2 and J is TRBJ2-1; 11 nucleotides line up with TRBD2. V dropped 7 bases and J dropped 6; count of bases not matched to a gene: 8. Germline assignment: CDR1 SNHLY and CDR2 FYNNEI. The CDR3 loop spans 15 amino acids. The CDR3 loop is CASIPGTSGRNEQFF. The CDR3 DNA follows: TGTGCCAGCATCCCAGGGACTAGCGGTCGCAATGAGCAGTTCTTC.

The rearrangement uses TRBV27 and TRBJ1-1; D is undetermined. The CDR3 is 15 amino acids. Germline CDR1 reads MNHEY; CDR2 reads SMNVEV (reference sequence). V lost 2 bases, J lost 1 base, and 11 bases lay in between. CDR3 amino acids: CASSLGVDWNTEAFF. DNA of the CDR3: TGTGCCAGCAGTTTAGGGGTGGATTGGAACACTGAAGCTTTCTTT.

The chain combines TRBV28 with TRBJ1-5; the D is unclear. The CDR3 runs to 14 residues. CDR1 and CDR2 from the germline V gene are MDHEN and SYDVKM. Trimming removed 11 bases at V and 2 bases at J, with 16 bases between. CDR3 sequence reads: CASRRGPRNQPQHF. CDR3 nucleotides: TGTGCCTCCCGACGAGGGCCGCGCAATCAGCCCCAGCATTTT.

The V call is TRBV7-8, the J call TRBJ2-6; D call uncertain. The CDR3 is 17 residues long. Germline CDR1 reads SGHVS; CDR2 reads FQNEAQ. The V end lost 4 bases, the J end lost 0 bases, and 13 bases lay between the germline ends. This CDR3 is CASSSRTGLSGANVLTF. DNA of the CDR3: TGTGCCAGCAGCTCCAGGACCGGCCTCTCTGGGGCCAACGTCCTGACTTTC.

The CDR3 loop reads CASSYSIRDGQAFF. The CDR3, as DNA: TGTGCCAGCAGTTACTCGATCCGGGACGGGCAAGCTTTCTTT. This chain joins TRBV6-5 and TRBJ1-1, with a tentative D call TRBD1 (5 bases). The V gene lost 0 bases and the J gene lost 9 bases, with 14 bases spanning the gap. The germline V gene has CDR1 MNHEY and CDR2 SVGAGI. This CDR3 region has 14 residues.

This clone occurred a few times. The chain carries TRBV14 and TRBJ1-4; TRBD1 might be the D (6 bases). Trimming removed 3 bases from V and 5 bases from J, with 28 bases in between. The CDR3 is 20 amino acids. CDR1 is SGHDN and CDR2 is FVKESK in the germline V gene. The CDR3 region is CASSQELAATRGGRNEKLFF. The CDR3 nucleotides are TGTGCCAGCAGCCAGGAGCTGGCGGCGACTCGAGGGGGAAGGAATGAAAAACTGTTTTTT.

The V call is TRBV29-1, the J call TRBJ2-3; D may be TRBD1 (5 bases). The CDR3 runs 16 residues. CDR1 SQVTM and CDR2 ANQGSEA come from the germline V gene. V lost 4 bases to trimming and J lost 4 bases, with 21 bases between them. As DNA, the CDR3 is TGCAGCGTTGTCCTTGTCGTCACAGGTCGGGCAGATACGCAGTATTTT. This encodes CSVVLVVTGRADTQYF.

The chain recombines TRBV11-1 with TRBJ2-7; TRBD2 might be the D (6 bases). Trimming took off 1 base at V and 9 bases at J, with 13 bases between the two ends. Germline loops: CDR1 SGHAT, CDR2 FQDESV (reference sequence). This CDR3 contains 13 residues. CDR3 in DNA: TGTGCCAGCAGCTTAGGGCCCCAGGGAGGGCAGTACTTC. Protein product: CASSLGPQGGQYF.

The chain has TRBV18 and TRBJ2-7, with TRBD2 as a possible D gene (5 bases). The CDR3 runs 14 residues. The V and J ends lost 5 bases and 11 bases respectively, with 22 bases between them. Germline CDR1 and CDR2: KGHSH and LQKENI. In nucleotides, the CDR3 is TGTGCCAGCTCAGCCTTAGACCGGACCCACGGGGAGTACTTC. Translating it yields CASSALDRTHGEYF.

This rearrangement joins TRBV4-1 to TRBJ2-7; perhaps D is TRBD1 or TRBD2 (6 bases each). The CDR3 extends over 17 amino acids. The V end was cut by 5 bases, the J end by 4 bases, with 24 bases between. From germline, CDR1 is MGHRA and CDR2 YSYEKL. CDR3 nucleotide sequence: TGCGCCAGCAGCTACCGCAATAGGGGGGCCGGTTTGTACGAGCAGTACTTC. Encoded protein: CASSYRNRGAGLYEQYF.

This chain links TRBV19 with TRBJ2-1; 9 bases are a match to TRBD2. CDR1 LNHDA and CDR2 SQIVND come from the germline V gene (reference sequence). CDR3 length equals 18 residues. Trimming cost V 6 bases and J 1 base; bases outside gene matches: 13. CDR3: CASSDPSLAGVSYNEQFF. The CDR3 DNA follows: TGTGCCAGTAGCGACCCCTCTTTAGCGGGAGTTTCCTACAATGAGCAGTTCTTC.